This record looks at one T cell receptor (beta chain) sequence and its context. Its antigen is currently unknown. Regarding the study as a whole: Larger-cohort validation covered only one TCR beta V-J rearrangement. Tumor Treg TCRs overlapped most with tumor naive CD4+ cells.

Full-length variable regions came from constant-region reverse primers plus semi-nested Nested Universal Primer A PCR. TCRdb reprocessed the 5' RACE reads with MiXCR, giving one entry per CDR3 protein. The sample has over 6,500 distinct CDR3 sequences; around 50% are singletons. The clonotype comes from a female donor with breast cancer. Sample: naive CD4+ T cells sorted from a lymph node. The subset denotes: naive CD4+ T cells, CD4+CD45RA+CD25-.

Here the CDR3 reads CASSPGQRGNQFF. CDR3 nucleotide sequence: TGCGCCAGCAGCCCTGGACAGAGGGGGAACCAGTTCTTC. The chain has TRBV5-1 and TRBJ2-1; a weak D match, TRBD1 (6 bases). The CDR3 covers 13 residues. The germline V gene has CDR1 SGHRS and CDR2 YFSETQ. Trimming took off 4 bases at V and 13 bases at J, with 18 bases between the two ends.